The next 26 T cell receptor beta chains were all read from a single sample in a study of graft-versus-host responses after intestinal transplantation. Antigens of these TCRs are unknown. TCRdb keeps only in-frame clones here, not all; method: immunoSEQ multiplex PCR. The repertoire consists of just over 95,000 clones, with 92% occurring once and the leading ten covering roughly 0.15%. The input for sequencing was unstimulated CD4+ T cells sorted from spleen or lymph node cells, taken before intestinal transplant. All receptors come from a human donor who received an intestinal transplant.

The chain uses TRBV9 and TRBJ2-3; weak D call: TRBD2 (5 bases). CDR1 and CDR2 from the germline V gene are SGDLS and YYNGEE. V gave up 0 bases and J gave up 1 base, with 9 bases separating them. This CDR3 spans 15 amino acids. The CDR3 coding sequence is TGTGCCAGCAGCGTAGACGAGGGAGGCACAGATACGCAGTATTTT. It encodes CASSVDEGGTDTQYF.

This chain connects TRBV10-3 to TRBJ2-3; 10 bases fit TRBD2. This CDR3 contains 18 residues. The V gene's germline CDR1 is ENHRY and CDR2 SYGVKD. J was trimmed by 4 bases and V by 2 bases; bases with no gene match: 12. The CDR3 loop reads CAISEPLGKRGGPDTQYF. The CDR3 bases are TGTGCCATCAGTGAGCCGCTCGGTAAGCGGGGGGGCCCAGATACGCAGTATTTT.

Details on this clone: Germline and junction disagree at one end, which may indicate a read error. CDR3 amino acids: CASTLISRRGGQYF. In nucleotides, the CDR3 is TGTGCCAGCACCTTGATCAGCCGGAGGGGAGGGCAGTACTTC. V gene TRBV5-8 combines with J gene TRBJ2-7; D might be TRBD2 (6 bases). The CDR3 length is 14 residues. Per the germline V gene, CDR1 is SGHTS and CDR2 is YDEGEE.

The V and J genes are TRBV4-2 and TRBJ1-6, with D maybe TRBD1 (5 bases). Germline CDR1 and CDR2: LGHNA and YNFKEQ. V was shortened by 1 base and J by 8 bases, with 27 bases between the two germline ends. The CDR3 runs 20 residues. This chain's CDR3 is CASSQALTAGSRPLDSPLHF. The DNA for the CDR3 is TGTGCCAGCAGCCAAGCTTTGACAGCAGGATCGCGCCCCCTTGATTCACCCCTCCACTTT.

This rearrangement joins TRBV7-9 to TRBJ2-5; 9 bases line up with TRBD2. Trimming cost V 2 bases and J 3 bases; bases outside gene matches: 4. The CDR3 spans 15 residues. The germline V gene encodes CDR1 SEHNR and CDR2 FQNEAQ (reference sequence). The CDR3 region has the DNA TGTGCCAGCAGCTTATGGCGGGGGGGCGAAGAGACCCAGTACTTC. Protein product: CASSLWRGGEETQYF.

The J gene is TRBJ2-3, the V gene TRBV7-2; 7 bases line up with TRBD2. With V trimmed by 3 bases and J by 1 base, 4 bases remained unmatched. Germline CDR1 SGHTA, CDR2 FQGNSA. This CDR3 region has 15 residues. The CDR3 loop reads CASSFRGRGTDTQYF. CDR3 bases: TGTGCCAGCAGCTTCCGCGGGAGAGGCACAGATACGCAGTATTTT.

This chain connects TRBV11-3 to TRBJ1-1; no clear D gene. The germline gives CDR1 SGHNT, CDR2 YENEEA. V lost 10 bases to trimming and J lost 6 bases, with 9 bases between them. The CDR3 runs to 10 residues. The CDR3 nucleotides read TGTGCCACCGGGAAAGCTGAAGCTTTCTTT. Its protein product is CATGKAEAFF. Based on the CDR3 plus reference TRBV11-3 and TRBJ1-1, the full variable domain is EAGVVQSPRYKIIEKKQPVAFWCNPISGHNTLYWYLQNLGQGPELLIRYENEEAVDDSQLPKDRFSAERLKGVDSTLKIQPAELGDSAVYLCATGKAEAFFGQGTRLTVV.

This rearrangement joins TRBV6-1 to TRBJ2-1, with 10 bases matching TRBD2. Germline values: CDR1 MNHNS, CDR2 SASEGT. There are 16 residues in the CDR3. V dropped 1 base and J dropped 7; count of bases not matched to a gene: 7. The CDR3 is CASSEGGLAGVNEQFF. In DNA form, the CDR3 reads TGTGCCAGCAGTGAAGGGGGGCTAGCGGGAGTTAATGAGCAGTTCTTC.

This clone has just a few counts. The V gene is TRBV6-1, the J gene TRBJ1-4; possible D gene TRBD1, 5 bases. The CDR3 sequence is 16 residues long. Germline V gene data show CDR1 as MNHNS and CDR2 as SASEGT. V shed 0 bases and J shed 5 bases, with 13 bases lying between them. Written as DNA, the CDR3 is TGTGCCAGCAGTGAAGCGCTTCGACAGACAAATGAAAAACTGTTTTTT. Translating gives CASSEALRQTNEKLFF.

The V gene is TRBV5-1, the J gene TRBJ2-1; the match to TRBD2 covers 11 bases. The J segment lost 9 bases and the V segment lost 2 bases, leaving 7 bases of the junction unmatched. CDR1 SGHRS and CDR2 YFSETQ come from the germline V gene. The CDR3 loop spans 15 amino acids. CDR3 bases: TGCGCCAGCAGCTTTTCTACTAGCGGGAGTATTGAGCAGTTCTTC. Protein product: CASSFSTSGSIEQFF.

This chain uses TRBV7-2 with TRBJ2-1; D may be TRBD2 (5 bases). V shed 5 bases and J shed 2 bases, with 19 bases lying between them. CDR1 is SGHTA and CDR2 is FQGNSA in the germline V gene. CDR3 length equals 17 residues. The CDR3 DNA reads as TGTGCCAGCAGCCCCACTCCGGACTTTTGGGCCTACAATGAGCAGTTCTTC. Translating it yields CASSPTPDFWAYNEQFF.

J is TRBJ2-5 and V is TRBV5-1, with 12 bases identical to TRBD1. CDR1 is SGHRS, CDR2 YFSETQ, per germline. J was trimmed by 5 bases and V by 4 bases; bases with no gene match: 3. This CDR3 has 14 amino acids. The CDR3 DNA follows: TGCGCCAGCAGCAGGGGACAGGGGGCGGAGACCCAGTACTTC. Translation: CASSRGQGAETQYF.

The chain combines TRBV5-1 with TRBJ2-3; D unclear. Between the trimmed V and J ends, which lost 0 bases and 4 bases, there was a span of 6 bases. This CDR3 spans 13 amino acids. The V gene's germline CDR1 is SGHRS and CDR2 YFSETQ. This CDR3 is CASSLAGSDTQYF. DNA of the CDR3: TGCGCCAGCAGCTTGGCCGGGTCAGATACGCAGTATTTT.

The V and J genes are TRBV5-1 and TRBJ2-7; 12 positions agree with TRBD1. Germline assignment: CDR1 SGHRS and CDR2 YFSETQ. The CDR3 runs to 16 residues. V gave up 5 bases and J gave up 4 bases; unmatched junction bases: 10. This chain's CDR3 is CASSVNRDRGLYEQYF. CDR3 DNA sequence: TGCGCCAGCAGTGTAAACCGGGACAGGGGGCTTTACGAGCAGTACTTC.

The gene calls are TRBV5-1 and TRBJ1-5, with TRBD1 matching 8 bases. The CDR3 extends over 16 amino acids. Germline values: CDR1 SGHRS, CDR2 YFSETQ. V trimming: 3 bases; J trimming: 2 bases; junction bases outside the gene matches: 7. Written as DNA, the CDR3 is TGCGCCAGCAGCTGGGCTCCACAGGGGGGCAATCAGCCCCAGCATTTT. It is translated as CASSWAPQGGNQPQHF.

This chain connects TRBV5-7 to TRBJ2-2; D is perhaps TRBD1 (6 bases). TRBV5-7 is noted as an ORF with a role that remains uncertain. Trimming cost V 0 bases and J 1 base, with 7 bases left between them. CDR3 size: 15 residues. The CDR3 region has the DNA TGTGCCAGCAGCTTGGACAGGGTGAACACCGGGGAGCTGTTTTTT. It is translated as CASSLDRVNTGELFF.

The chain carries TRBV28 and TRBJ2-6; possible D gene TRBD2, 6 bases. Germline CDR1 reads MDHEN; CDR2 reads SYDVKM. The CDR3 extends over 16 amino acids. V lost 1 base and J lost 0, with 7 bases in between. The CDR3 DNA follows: TGTGCCAGCAGTTTATTAGCGGACTCTGGGGCCAACGTCCTGACTTTC. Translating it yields CASSLLADSGANVLTF.

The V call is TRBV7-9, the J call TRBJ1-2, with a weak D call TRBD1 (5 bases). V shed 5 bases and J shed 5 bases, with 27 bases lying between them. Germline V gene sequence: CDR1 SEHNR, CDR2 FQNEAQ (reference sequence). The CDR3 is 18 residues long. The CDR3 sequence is CASSRGGVGVLSEYGYTF. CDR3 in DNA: TGTGCCAGCAGCCGGGGCGGGGTAGGGGTCTTATCCGAATATGGCTACACCTTC.

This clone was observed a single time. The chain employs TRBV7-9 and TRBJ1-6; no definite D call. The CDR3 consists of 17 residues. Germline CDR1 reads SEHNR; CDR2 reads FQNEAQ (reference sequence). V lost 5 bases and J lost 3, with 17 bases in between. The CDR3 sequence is CASSPLTSFIYNSPLHF. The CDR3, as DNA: TGTGCCAGCAGCCCCCTTACTTCTTTCATCTATAATTCACCCCTCCACTTT. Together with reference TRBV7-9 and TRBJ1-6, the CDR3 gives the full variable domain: DTGVSQNPRHKITKRGQNVTFRCDPISEHNRLYWYRQTLGQGPEFLTYFQNEAQLEKSRLLSDRFSAERPKGSFSTLEIQRTEQGDSAMYLCASSPLTSFIYNSPLHFGNGTRLTVT.

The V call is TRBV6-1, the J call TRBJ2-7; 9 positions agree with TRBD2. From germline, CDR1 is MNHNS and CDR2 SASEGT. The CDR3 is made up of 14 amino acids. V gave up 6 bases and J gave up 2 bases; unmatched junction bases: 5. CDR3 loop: CASRRGGQTYEQYF. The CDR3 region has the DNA TGTGCCAGCAGGCGGGGGGGCCAAACCTACGAGCAGTACTTC.

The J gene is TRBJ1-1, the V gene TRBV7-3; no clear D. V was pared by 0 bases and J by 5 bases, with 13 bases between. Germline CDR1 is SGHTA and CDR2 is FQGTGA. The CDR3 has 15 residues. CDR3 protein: CASSLTPVGGTEAFF. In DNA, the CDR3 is TGTGCCAGCAGCTTAACTCCGGTCGGAGGAACTGAAGCTTTCTTT.

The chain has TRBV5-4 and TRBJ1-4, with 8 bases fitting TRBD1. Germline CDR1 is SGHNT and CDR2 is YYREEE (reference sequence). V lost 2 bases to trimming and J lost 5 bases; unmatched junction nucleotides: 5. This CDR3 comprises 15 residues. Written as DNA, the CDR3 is TGTGCCAGCAGCTTCGGTGGGACAGGAAATGAAAAACTGTTTTTT. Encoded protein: CASSFGGTGNEKLFF.

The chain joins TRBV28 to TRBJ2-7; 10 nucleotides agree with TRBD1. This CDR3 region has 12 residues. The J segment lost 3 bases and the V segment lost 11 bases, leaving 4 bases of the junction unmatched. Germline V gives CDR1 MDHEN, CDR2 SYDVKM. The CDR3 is CACRTGGYEQYF. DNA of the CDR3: TGTGCCTGCCGGACAGGGGGCTACGAGCAGTACTTC. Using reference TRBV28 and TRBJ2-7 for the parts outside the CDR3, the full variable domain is DVKVTQSSRYLVKRTGEKVFLECVQDMDHENMFWYRQDPGLGLRLIYFSYDVKMKEKGDIPEGYSVSREKKERFSLILESASTNQTSMYLCACRTGGYEQYFGPGTRLTVT.

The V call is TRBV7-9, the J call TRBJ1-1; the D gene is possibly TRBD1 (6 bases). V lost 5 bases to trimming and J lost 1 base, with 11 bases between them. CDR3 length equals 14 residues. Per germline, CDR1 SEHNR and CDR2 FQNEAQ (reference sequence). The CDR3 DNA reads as TGTGCCAGCAGCAAACAGGGCGGGAACACTGAAGCTTTCTTT. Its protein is CASSKQGGNTEAFF.

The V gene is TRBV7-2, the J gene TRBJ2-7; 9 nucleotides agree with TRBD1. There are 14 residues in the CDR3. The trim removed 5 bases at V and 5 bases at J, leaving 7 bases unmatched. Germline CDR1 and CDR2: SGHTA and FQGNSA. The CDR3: CASSQTGGWDEQYF. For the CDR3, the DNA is TGTGCCAGCAGCCAAACAGGGGGCTGGGACGAGCAGTACTTC.

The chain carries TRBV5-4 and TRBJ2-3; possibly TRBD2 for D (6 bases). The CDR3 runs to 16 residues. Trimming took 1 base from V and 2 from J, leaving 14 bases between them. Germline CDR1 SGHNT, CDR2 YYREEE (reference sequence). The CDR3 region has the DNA TGTGCCAGCAGCTTGACTAGCCGGGTATCCACAGATACGCAGTATTTT. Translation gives CASSLTSRVSTDTQYF.